This T cell receptor beta chain was found in a study of T cell responses to AZD1222 COVID-19 vaccine. Study-wide results and limits: Females outnumbered males among donors, who were mostly white British; clonal diversity was possibly underestimated. At study baseline, merely five or six AZD1222 recipients were seropositive.

A note on this clone: Its target is not known.

Repertoires were generated with immunoSEQ multiplex PCR, while TCRdb's copy carries only in-frame clones and drops some. The sample lists about 180,000 clones, just over 85% seen once, with about 0.49% in the top ten. Germline-derived CDR1 and CDR2 are MNHEY and SVGAGI. The CDR3 sequence is 14 residues long. Trimming pared 5 bases from V and 4 bases from J, leaving 12 bases between. The source was peripheral blood, collected on day 0 of AZD1222 vaccination. V is TRBV6-5 and J is TRBJ1-5; TRBD1 is a possible D gene (5 bases). The origin of this receptor is an adult in good health. CDR3 in DNA: TGTGCCAGCAGTCCCCGGGGGGGTAATCAGCCCCAGCATTTT. Protein: CASSPRGGNQPQHF.